Presented here are 25 T cell receptor beta chains from one specimen sequenced in a study of shared clonotypes between healthy human individuals. Clones were read by immunoSEQ multiplex PCR, and TCRdb kept only the in-frame ones, dropping some. This sample has about 2.1 million clones, with 85% to 95% found just once. Naive-designated CD8 cells lacked CD45RO, were positively enriched for CCR7, and omitted terminally differentiated effector memory CD45RA+ cells. Sample: naive CD8+ T cells from PBMCs. The receptor set was obtained from a man younger than 30 in good health. Some clones in this sample may be carry-over from other donors' samples.

The chain employs TRBV11-2 and TRBJ2-2, with D perhaps TRBD2 (5 bases). The CDR3 has 16 residues. The V end was cut by 2 bases, the J end by 4 bases, with 14 bases between. Germline CDR1 reads SGHAT; CDR2 reads FQNNGV. CDR3 in amino acids: CASSLQDYRSTGELFF. CDR3 DNA: TGTGCCAGCAGCTTACAAGACTATCGAAGCACCGGGGAGCTGTTTTTT.

In this sample, this clone turned up once. The chain carries TRBV21-1 and TRBJ2-5; TRBD1 was called by the table and not checked on the DNA. TRBV21-1 is noted as a pseudogene. CDR3 size: 15 residues. This CDR3 is CASSKDRTAQETQYF. Here the CDR3 DNA reads TGTGCCAGCAGCAAAGATAGGACAGCACAAGAGACCCAGTACTTC.

The V gene is TRBV27, the J gene TRBJ2-3; D remains unclear. The CDR3 loop spans 11 amino acids. CDR1 and CDR2 from the germline V gene are MNHEY and SMNVEV (reference sequence). Trimming pared 7 bases from V and 9 bases from J, leaving 11 bases between. For the CDR3, the DNA is TGTGCCAGCATATTTGGGCTAACGCAGTATTTT. Translated: CASIFGLTQYF.

This rearrangement joins TRBV27 to TRBJ2-1; 8 positions match TRBD2. The V segment lost 8 bases and the J segment 4 bases; nucleotides outside the gene matches: 16. The V gene's germline CDR1 is MNHEY and CDR2 SMNVEV (reference sequence). This CDR3 is built from 17 residues. The CDR3 nucleotides read TGTGCCAGCCGAAGCGGGAGACCCGATTCCATATACAATGAGCAGTTCTTC. Its translation is CASRSGRPDSIYNEQFF.

The sample holds a few counts of this clone. V is TRBV7-9 and J is TRBJ1-2, with 10 bases aligning to TRBD1. V was pared by 5 bases and J by 8 bases, with 11 bases of the junction left unmatched. Germline V gene sequence: CDR1 SEHNR, CDR2 FQNEAQ (reference sequence). This CDR3 is 15 amino acids long. CDR3 sequence (DNA): TGTGCCAGCAGCACTACCCGGGACAGGGGTGGAGGCTACACCTTC. Protein: CASSTTRDRGGGYTF.

The CDR3 region is CASSLYPSGAFNEQFF. For the CDR3, the DNA is TGTGCCAGCAGTCTCTATCCTAGCGGGGCCTTTAATGAGCAGTTCTTC. The chain is built from TRBV25-1 and TRBJ2-1; 9 nucleotides match TRBD2. The CDR3 loop spans 16 amino acids. Germline V lookup: CDR1 MGHDK, CDR2 SYGVNS. Trimming cost V 5 bases and J 7 bases; bases outside gene matches: 12.

This clone was seen just once. The chain uses TRBV28 and TRBJ2-7, with a weak D call TRBD1 (6 bases). Trimming removed 8 bases from V and 0 bases from J, with 11 bases in between. CDR1 is MDHEN and CDR2 is SYDVKM in the germline V gene. This CDR3 has 13 amino acids. CDR3 DNA sequence: TGTGCCAGCGAACAGGGTAGCTCCTACGAGCAGTACTTC. Translation gives CASEQGSSYEQYF.

V usage is TRBV27 and J usage is TRBJ2-1; D call uncertain. From germline, CDR1 is MNHEY and CDR2 SMNVEV (reference sequence). The CDR3 has 16 amino acids. V shed 4 bases and J shed 2 bases, with 15 bases lying between them. CDR3 loop: CASSSQPDGTYNEQFF. The CDR3 nucleotides read TGTGCCAGCAGTTCACAACCGGACGGAACCTACAATGAGCAGTTCTTC.

V and J are TRBV6-5 and TRBJ2-2, with D perhaps TRBD2 (5 bases). CDR3 size: 16 residues. The germline V gene has CDR1 MNHEY and CDR2 SVGAGI. The germline V and J ends were trimmed by 2 bases and 2 bases, with 12 bases remaining between them. DNA of the CDR3: TGTGCCAGCAGTTACGGGTTGGGGAGAAACACCGGGGAGCTGTTTTTT. It specifies CASSYGLGRNTGELFF.

The chain uses TRBV5-1 and TRBJ2-7, with D tentatively TRBD2 (5 bases). Germline V CDR1 and CDR2: SGHRS, YFSETQ. V lost 4 bases and J 4 bases, leaving 21 bases between the germline ends. The CDR3 consists of 16 residues. The CDR3 nucleotides are TGCGCCAGCAGCCCTGCTCTCGGCGGGCGTCGTTACGAGCAGTACTTC. This sequence encodes CASSPALGGRRYEQYF.

The chain links TRBV19 to TRBJ2-5; D may be TRBD2 (5 bases). V was shortened by 5 bases and J by 7 bases, with 14 bases between the two germline ends. Germline loops: CDR1 LNHDA, CDR2 SQIVND (reference sequence). CDR3 size: 13 residues. CDR3: CASSPELASTQYF. CDR3 nucleotide sequence: TGTGCCAGTAGTCCCGAGCTAGCTTCGACCCAGTACTTC.

The chain recombines TRBV19 with TRBJ1-5, with 7 bases aligning to TRBD1. After removal of 7 bases from V and 11 bases from J, the junction contained 14 bases not matched to a gene. Germline CDR1 reads LNHDA; CDR2 reads SQIVND (reference sequence). The CDR3 sequence is 14 residues long. The CDR3 here is CASTPGQPPWTQHF. In DNA form, the CDR3 reads TGTGCCAGTACCCCGGGACAGCCTCCCTGGACCCAGCATTTT.

This clone was found a few times. Additional DNA sequences in this sample encode the identical CDR3. V gene TRBV29-1 combines with J gene TRBJ1-1, with 7 bases aligning to TRBD1. V dropped 3 bases and J dropped 3; count of bases not matched to a gene: 7. In germline, CDR1 is SQVTM, CDR2 ANQGSEA. The CDR3 extends over 14 amino acids. The CDR3 region is CSVDRTGGDTEAFF. The CDR3 bases are TGCAGCGTTGATAGGACAGGAGGGGACACTGAAGCTTTCTTT.

This rearrangement joins TRBV5-1 to TRBJ2-5; weak D call: TRBD1 (6 bases). Looked up from germline, CDR1 is SGHRS and CDR2 is YFSETQ. The CDR3 is made up of 15 amino acids. Trimming shortened V by 6 bases and J by 3 bases, and 18 bases separated the two germline ends. The CDR3: CASTHLGTPEETQYF. The CDR3 DNA is TGCGCCAGCACCCACCTCGGGACACCAGAAGAGACCCAGTACTTC.

This chain uses TRBV2 with TRBJ2-7, with D tentatively TRBD2 (5 bases). In germline, CDR1 is SNHLY, CDR2 FYNNEI. V lost 0 bases and J lost 3, with 15 bases in between. CDR3 length: 16 amino acids. CDR3 sequence: CASSEAGSAQYYEQYF. For the CDR3, the DNA is TGTGCCAGCAGTGAAGCGGGTAGCGCGCAATACTACGAGCAGTACTTC.

This sequence joins TRBV7-8 and TRBJ2-7, with 13 nucleotides matching TRBD2. V shed 5 bases, J shed 2 bases, and the junction held 3 bases outside the gene matches. The CDR3 runs to 15 residues. In germline, CDR1 is SGHVS, CDR2 FQNEAQ. CDR3 protein: CASSPGLAGTYEQYF. The CDR3 nucleotides read TGTGCCAGCAGCCCGGGACTAGCGGGAACCTACGAGCAGTACTTC.

The gene calls are TRBV11-3 and TRBJ1-4; D remains unclear. Trimming cost V 10 bases and J 0 bases, with 9 bases left between them. Germline V lookup: CDR1 SGHNT, CDR2 YENEEA. This CDR3 region has 13 residues. CDR3 bases: TGTGCCATGTGTATTACAACTAATGAAAAACTGTTTTTT. This encodes CAMCITTNEKLFF.

The chain joins TRBV6-6 to TRBJ2-7, with D tentatively TRBD1 (5 bases). In germline, CDR1 is MNHNY, CDR2 SVGAGI (reference sequence). Trimming cost V 6 bases and J 5 bases, with 17 bases left between them. This CDR3 is built from 14 residues. The CDR3 is CASSMGQFNHEQYF. The CDR3 coding sequence is TGTGCCAGCAGCATGGGGCAGTTTAACCACGAGCAGTACTTC.

The chain combines TRBV10-3 with TRBJ1-2; D remains ambiguous. The CDR3 consists of 15 residues. Per the germline V gene, CDR1 is ENHRY and CDR2 is SYGVKD. V was trimmed by 7 bases and J by 8 bases, leaving 23 bases between them. As DNA, the CDR3 is TGTGCCATCAAAGGCAATCATGCGGAAGGAGGGGGCTACACCTTC. Encoded protein: CAIKGNHAEGGGYTF.

The chain has TRBV9 and TRBJ1-1; D is ambiguous. CDR3 length: 15 amino acids. In germline, CDR1 is SGDLS, CDR2 YYNGEE. Trimming removed 0 bases from V and 1 base from J, with 10 bases in between. The CDR3 sequence: CASSVAGGPNTEAFF. The CDR3 DNA reads TGTGCCAGCAGCGTAGCAGGAGGGCCGAACACTGAAGCTTTCTTT.

The chain uses TRBV7-9 and TRBJ2-7; no clear D gene. In germline, CDR1 is SEHNR, CDR2 FQNEAQ (reference sequence). Trimming shortened V by 2 bases and J by 2 bases, and 7 bases separated the two germline ends. CDR3 length equals 13 residues. The CDR3 coding sequence is TGTGCCAGCAGCTTATCCCGACCCTACGAGCAGTACTTC. It is translated as CASSLSRPYEQYF.

The chain uses TRBV11-2 and TRBJ1-1, with D tentatively TRBD1 (5 bases). This CDR3 comprises 16 residues. Germline V gives CDR1 SGHAT, CDR2 FQNNGV. Trimming left V 1 base short and J 4 bases short, with 16 bases between. CDR3 protein: CASSLGYGTVGTEAFF. The CDR3 DNA follows: TGTGCCAGCAGCTTAGGATACGGGACGGTGGGCACTGAAGCTTTCTTT.

This clone was detected only a few times. This rearrangement joins TRBV10-3 to TRBJ1-2, with no clear D. V was clipped by 2 bases and J by 4 bases, with 8 bases between them. This CDR3 has 13 residues. Germline lookup yields CDR1 ENHRY and CDR2 SYGVKD. The CDR3 spells CAISEDLIYGYTF. CDR3 nucleotides: TGTGCCATCAGTGAGGACCTCATCTATGGCTACACCTTC.

The genes are TRBV12-5 and TRBJ1-1, with 7 bases identical to TRBD1. V was pared by 0 bases and J by 5 bases, with 15 bases of the junction left unmatched. This CDR3 region has 18 residues. In germline, CDR1 is LGHNT, CDR2 FRNRAP. The CDR3 nucleotides are TGTGCTAGTGGTTTGGTTCCCCCCGTTGGGACAGTGACTACTGAAGCTTTCTTT. Protein: CASGLVPPVGTVTTEAFF.

The chain joins TRBV6-5 to TRBJ2-1, with TRBD2 matching 12 bases. Germline V gene lookup returns CDR1 MNHEY and CDR2 SVGAGI. The CDR3 sequence is 16 residues long. Germline trimming cut 0 bases from V and 10 bases from J; bases unmatched to any gene: 7. The CDR3 region is CASSYSTSGSLGEQFF. The CDR3 DNA reads as TGTGCCAGCAGTTACTCGACTAGCGGGAGCTTGGGGGAGCAGTTCTTC.